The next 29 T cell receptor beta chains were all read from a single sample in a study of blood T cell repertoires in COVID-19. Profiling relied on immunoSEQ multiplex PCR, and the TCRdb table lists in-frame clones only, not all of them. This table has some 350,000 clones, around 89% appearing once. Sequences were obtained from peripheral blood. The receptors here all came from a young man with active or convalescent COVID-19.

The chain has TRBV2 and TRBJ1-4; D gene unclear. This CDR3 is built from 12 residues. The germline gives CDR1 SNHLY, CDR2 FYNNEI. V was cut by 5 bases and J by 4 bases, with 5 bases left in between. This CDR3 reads CASSSLNEKLFF. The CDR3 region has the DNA TGTGCCAGCAGTAGCCTTAATGAAAAACTGTTTTTT.

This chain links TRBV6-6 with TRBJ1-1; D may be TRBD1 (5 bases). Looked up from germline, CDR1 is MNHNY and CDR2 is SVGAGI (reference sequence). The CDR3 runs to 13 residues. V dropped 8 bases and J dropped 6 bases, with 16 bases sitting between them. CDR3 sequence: CASSGRGGAEAFF. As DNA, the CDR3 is TGTGCCAGCTCTGGTCGGGGGGGGGCTGAAGCTTTCTTT.

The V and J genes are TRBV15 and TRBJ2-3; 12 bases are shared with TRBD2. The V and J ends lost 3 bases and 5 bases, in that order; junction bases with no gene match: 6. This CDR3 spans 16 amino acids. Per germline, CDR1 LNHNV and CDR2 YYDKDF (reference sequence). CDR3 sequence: CATSRLLAGGGDTQYF. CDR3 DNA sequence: TGTGCCACCAGCAGGCTACTAGCGGGAGGAGGAGATACGCAGTATTTT. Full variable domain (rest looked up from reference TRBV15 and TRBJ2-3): DAMVIQNPRYQVTQFGKPVTLSCSQTLNHNVMYWYQQKSSQAPKLLFHYYDKDFNNEADTPDNFQSRRPNTSFCFLDIRSPGLGDTAMYLCATSRLLAGGGDTQYFGPGTRLTVL.

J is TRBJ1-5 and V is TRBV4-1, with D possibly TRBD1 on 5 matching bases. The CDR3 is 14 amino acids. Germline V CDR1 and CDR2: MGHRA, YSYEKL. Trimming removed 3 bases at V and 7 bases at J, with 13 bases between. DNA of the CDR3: TGCGCCAGCAGCCATTTTGGAGGGGCCCAGCCCCAGCATTTT. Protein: CASSHFGGAQPQHF.

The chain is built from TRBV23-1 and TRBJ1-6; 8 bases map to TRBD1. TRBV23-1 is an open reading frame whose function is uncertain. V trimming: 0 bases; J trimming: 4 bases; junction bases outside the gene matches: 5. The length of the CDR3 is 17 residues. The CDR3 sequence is CASSQSDREGYNSPLHF. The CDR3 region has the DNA TGCGCCAGCAGTCAATCGGACAGGGAGGGATATAATTCACCCCTCCACTTT.

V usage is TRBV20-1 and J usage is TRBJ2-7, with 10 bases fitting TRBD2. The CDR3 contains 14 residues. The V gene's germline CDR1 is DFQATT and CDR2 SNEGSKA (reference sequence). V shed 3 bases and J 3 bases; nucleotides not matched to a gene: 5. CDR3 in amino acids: CSASSWTSGYEQYF. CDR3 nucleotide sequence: TGCAGTGCTAGTTCATGGACTAGCGGCTACGAGCAGTACTTC.

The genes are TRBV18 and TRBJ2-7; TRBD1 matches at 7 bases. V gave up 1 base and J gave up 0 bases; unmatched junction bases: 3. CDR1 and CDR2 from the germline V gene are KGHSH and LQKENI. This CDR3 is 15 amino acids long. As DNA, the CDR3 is TGTGCCAGCTCACCACGCCAGGGGGACTCCTACGAGCAGTACTTC. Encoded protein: CASSPRQGDSYEQYF.

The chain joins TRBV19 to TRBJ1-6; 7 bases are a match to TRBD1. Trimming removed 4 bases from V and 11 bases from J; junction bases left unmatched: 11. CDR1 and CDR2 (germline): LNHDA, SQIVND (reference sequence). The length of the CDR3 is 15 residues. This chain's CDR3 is CASSTLGTAGTPLHF. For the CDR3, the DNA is TGTGCCAGTAGTACCCTAGGGACAGCCGGCACACCCCTCCACTTT.

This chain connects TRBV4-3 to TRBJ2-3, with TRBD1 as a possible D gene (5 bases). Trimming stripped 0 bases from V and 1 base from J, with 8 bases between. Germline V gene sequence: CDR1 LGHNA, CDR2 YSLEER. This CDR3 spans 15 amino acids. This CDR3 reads CASSQDATGTDTQYF. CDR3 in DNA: TGCGCCAGCAGCCAAGACGCGACAGGCACAGATACGCAGTATTTT.

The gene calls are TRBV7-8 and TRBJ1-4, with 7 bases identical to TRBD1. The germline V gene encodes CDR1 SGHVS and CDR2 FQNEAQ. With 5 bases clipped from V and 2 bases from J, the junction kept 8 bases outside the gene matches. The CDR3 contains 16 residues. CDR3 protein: CASSLRTGRTNEKLFF. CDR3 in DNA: TGTGCCAGCAGCCTCCGGACAGGACGTACTAATGAAAAACTGTTTTTT.

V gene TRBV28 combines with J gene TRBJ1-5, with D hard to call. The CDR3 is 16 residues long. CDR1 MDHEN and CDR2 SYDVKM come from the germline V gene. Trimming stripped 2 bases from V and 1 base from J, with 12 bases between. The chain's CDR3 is CASSLLASPSNQPQHF. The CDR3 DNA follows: TGTGCCAGCAGTTTACTAGCCTCCCCGAGCAATCAGCCCCAGCATTTT.

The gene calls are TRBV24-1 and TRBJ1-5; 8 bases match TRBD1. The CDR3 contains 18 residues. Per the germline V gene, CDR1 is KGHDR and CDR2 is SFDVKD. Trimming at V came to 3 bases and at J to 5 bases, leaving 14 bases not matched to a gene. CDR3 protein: CATSDPCKPGQAYQPQHF. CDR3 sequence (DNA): TGTGCCACCAGTGATCCTTGCAAGCCGGGACAGGCTTATCAGCCCCAGCATTTT.

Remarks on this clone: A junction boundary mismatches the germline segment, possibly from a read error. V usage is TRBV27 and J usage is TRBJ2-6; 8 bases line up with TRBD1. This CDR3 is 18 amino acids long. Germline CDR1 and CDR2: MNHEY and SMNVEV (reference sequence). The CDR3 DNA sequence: TGTGCCAGCAGTTTTTTGTCAGGGGGCCTCTCTGGGGCCAACGTGCTGACTTTC. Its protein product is CASSFLSGGLSGANVLTF.

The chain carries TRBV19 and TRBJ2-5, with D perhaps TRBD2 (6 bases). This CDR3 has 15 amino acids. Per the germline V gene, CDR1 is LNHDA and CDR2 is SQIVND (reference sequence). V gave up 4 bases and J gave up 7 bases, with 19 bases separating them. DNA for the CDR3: TGTGCCAGTAGTAAAATGGAGGGCGGTGGTAGGACCCAGTACTTC. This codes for CASSKMEGGGRTQYF.

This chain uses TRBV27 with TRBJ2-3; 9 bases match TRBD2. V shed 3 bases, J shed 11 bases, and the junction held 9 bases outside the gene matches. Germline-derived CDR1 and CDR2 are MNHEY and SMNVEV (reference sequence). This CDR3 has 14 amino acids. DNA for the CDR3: TGTGCCAGCAGTTTTGGCGGGAGGGGTCATTTGCAGTATTTT. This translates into CASSFGGRGHLQYF.

CDR3 sequence reads: CSVEPGQVGTEAFF. For the CDR3, the DNA is TGCAGCGTCGAACCGGGACAGGTGGGGACTGAAGCTTTCTTT. The chain uses TRBV29-1 and TRBJ1-1; 8 nucleotides match TRBD1. The CDR3 is 14 residues long. V dropped 6 bases and J dropped 5; count of bases not matched to a gene: 11. The germline V gene has CDR1 SQVTM and CDR2 ANQGSEA.

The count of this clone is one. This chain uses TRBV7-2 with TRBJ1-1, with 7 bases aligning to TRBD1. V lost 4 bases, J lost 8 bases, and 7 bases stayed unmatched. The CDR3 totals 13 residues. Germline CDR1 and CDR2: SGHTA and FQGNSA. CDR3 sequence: CASSWRQGPEAFF. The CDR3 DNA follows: TGTGCCAGCAGCTGGAGACAGGGCCCCGAAGCTTTCTTT.

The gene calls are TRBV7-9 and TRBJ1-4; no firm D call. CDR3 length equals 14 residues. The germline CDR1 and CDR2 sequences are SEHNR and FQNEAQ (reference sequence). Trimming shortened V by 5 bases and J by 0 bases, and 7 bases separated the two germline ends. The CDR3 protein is CASSVVATNEKLFF. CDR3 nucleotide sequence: TGTGCCAGCAGCGTCGTCGCAACTAATGAAAAACTGTTTTTT.

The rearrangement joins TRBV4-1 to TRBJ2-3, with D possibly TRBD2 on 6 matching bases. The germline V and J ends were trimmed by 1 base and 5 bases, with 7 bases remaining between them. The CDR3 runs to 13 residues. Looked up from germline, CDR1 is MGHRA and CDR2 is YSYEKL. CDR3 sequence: CASSQAGVDTQYF. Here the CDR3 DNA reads TGCGCCAGCAGCCAAGCGGGGGTAGATACGCAGTATTTT.

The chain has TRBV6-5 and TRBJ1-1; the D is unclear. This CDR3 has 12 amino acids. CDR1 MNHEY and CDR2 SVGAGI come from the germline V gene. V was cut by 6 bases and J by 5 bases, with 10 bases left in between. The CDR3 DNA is TGTGCCAGCAGCCGGGAGGAAACTGAAGCTTTCTTT. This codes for CASSREETEAFF.

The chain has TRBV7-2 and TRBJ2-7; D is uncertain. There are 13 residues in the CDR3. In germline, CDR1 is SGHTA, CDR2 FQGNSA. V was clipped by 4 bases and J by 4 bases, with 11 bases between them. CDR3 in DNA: TGTGCCAGCAGCTCCCGACAAATTTACGAGCAGTACTTC. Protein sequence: CASSSRQIYEQYF.

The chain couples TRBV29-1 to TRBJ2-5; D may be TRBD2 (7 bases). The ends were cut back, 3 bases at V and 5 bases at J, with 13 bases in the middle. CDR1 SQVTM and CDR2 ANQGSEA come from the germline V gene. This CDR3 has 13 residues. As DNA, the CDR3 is TGCAGCGTTGAGAGGGGGGGGCCGGAGACCCAGTACTTC. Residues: CSVERGGPETQYF.

CDR3 DNA: TGTGCCACCGCTCCGGCCATAGCGGGAGTTTCGTACAATGAGCAGTTCTTC. It translates to CATAPAIAGVSYNEQFF. J is TRBJ2-1 and V is TRBV15; 9 nucleotides line up with TRBD2. The CDR3 has 17 amino acids. V shed 8 bases and J 4 bases; nucleotides not matched to a gene: 15. Germline values: CDR1 LNHNV, CDR2 YYDKDF (reference sequence).

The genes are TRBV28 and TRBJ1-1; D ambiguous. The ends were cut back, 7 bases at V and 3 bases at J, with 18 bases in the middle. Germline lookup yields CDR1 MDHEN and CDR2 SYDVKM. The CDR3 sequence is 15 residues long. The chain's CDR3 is CASTAPGGRDTEAFF. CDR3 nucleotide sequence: TGTGCCAGCACCGCCCCGGGTGGGAGGGACACTGAAGCTTTCTTT.

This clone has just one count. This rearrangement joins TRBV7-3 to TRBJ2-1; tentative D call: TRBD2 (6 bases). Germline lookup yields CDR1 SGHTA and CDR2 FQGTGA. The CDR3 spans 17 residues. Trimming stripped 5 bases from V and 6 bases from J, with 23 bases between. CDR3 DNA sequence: TGTGCCAGCAGCCAATCCCCTACTCAGGGAGGACGCAATGAGCAGTTCTTC. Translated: CASSQSPTQGGRNEQFF.

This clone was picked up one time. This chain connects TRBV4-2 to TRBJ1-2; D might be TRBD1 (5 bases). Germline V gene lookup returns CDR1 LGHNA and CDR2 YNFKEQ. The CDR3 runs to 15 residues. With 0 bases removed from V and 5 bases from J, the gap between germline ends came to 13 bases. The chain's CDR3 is CASSQDQGGRYGYTF. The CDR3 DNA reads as TGTGCCAGCAGCCAAGACCAGGGAGGTAGATATGGCTACACCTTC.

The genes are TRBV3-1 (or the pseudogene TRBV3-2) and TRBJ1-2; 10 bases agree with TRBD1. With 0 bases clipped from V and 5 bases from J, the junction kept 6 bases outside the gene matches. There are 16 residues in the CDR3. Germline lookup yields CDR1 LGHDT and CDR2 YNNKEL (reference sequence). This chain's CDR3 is CASSQDRGTGVYGYTF. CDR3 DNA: TGTGCCAGCAGCCAAGATCGGGGGACAGGGGTTTATGGCTACACCTTC.

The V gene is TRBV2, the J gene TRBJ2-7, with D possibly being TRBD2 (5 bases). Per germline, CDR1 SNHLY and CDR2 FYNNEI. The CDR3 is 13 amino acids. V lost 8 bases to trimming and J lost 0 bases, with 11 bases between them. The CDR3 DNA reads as TGTGCCAGCGGCAGTGGGAGCTCCTACGAGCAGTACTTC. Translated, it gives CASGSGSSYEQYF. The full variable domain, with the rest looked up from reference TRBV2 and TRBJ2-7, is EPEVTQTPSHQVTQMGQEVILRCVPISNHLYFYWYRQILGQKVEFLVSFYNNEISEKSEIFDDQFSVERPDGSNFTLKIRSTKLEDSAMYFCASGSGSSYEQYFGPGTRLTVT.

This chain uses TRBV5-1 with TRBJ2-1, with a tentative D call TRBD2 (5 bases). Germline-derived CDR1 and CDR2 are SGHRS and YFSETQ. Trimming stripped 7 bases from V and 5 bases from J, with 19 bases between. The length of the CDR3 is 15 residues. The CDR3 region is CASVPGRKRDNEQFF. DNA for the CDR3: TGCGCCAGCGTTCCAGGCCGGAAGAGGGACAATGAGCAGTTCTTC. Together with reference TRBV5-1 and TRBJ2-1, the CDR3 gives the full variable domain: KAGVTQTPRYLIKTRGQQVTLSCSPISGHRSVSWYQQTPGQGLQFLFEYFSETQRNKGNFPGRFSGRQFSNSRSEMNVSTLELGDSALYLCASVPGRKRDNEQFFGPGTRLTVL.